This T cell receptor beta chain was sequenced during a study of OX40 agonist ivuxolimab in advanced cancers. At the level of the whole study: Ivuxolimab was a fully human IgG2 agonistic monoclonal antibody targeting the costimulatory receptor OX40 (CD134). Intravenous ivuxolimab was administered to patients every 2 weeks at six dose levels: 0.01, 0.1, 0.3, 1.5, 3 and 10 mg/kg. Three dose-escalation patients achieved partial responses, one with hepatocellular carcinoma and two with cutaneous melanoma. Prior anti-PD-1, anti-PD-L1 or anti-CTLA-4 therapy was permitted, and approximately 39% of dose-escalation patients had received checkpoint inhibitors. In the dose-escalation cohort, more than 75% of patients were male, and the mean age was around 60 years, with a range of about 23 to 80. Among the approximately 54 dose-escalation patients, about 19 had hepatocellular carcinoma, approximately 15 melanoma, 9 renal cell carcinoma and 9 head and neck cancer. The monotherapy dose-escalation portion (N ≈ 52 patients) of the phase I ivuxolimab trial is reported in the paper. The point of sequencing TCRbeta in the periphery was to test whether ivuxolimab changed TCR sequence diversity and drove clonal T-cell expansion.

The trial excluded patients who had a history of autoimmune disease or were on systemic immunosuppression. Peripheral blood for TCR sequencing was collected from all dose cohorts at baseline, on cycle 4 day 1, and on cycle 7 day 1. Samples were obtained from an open-label, multicenter, first-in-human phase I dose-escalation trial of ivuxolimab. Adults with locally advanced or metastatic melanoma, renal cell, hepatocellular, or head and neck squamous cell carcinoma were enrolled in the trial. Before TCR sequencing, CD4+ T cells and CD8+ T cells from peripheral blood were sorted into separate populations. This clone was counted a single time. Its binding antigen is unknown. The input lacks base qualities; no much larger clone sits a single base away. CDR1 SGHNT and CDR2 YYREEE were looked up in the germline V gene (reference sequence). The CDR3 covers 14 residues, taking in both the cysteine and the phenylalanine. Solely the CDR3 DNA is kept, with 42 bases framed from the first base. Trimming removed 2 bases from V and 2 bases from J, leaving 11 bases between the germline ends.

For sequencing of the TCRbeta CDR3 region, genomic DNA was extracted from the sorted cells. The immunoSEQ Assay was used for sequencing of TCRbeta CDR3 regions. Not all clones reach the TCRdb copy of this immuneACCESS table, which keeps in-frame sequences only. Checked studies attribute under half of the gap to unresolved V genes and leave the rest unexplained. The sample table contains fewer than 130,000 clones; only one count was recorded for approximately 89% of them. 0.27% of the sample is in the top ten clones. What the research found in general, with its limitations: Low levels of normalized T-cell clonal expansion were also seen in some patients who did not respond. In the 0.1-3.0 mg/kg groups, partial responders were among the patients with the lowest normalized peripheral clonal expansion, particularly in CD8+ T cells. Which antigens the clonally expanded peripheral T cells were specific for was not determined. After ivuxolimab, more expanded clones were found on average in CD8+ T cells than in CD4+ T cells. Clonal expansion of both CD4+ and CD8+ blood T cells was observed from baseline to week 6 at doses 0.1 to 3.0 mg/kg.

This chain joins TRBV5-4 to TRBJ2-7, with no D gene named confidently. The TCR originated in an adult with an advanced solid tumor such as melanoma, head and neck, liver or kidney cancer. The sequencing here drew on CD4+ or CD8+ T cells sorted from blood, taken in a trial of the OX40 agonist ivuxolimab. The CDR3: CASSLADITYEQYF. The sequence in DNA is TGTGCCAGCAGCTTAGCAGACATCACCTACGAGCAGTACTTC.